This is a list of T cell receptor beta chains from one sample in a study of cytomegalovirus exposure and HLA in healthy donors. Sequencing was performed with immunoSEQ multiplex PCR; in TCRdb, only in-frame clones are kept and a portion is missing. This sample has under 200,000 clones, with over 65% found just once. What was sequenced was PBMCs. These receptors all stem from a young woman in good health and CMV-seronegative. The CDR3 runs from the conserved cysteine through the conserved F or W. The size of a clone is reported for some rows only, either as once, few or many, or as a class for expanded clones.

v_call	clone_size	j_call	cdr3_aa
TRBV7-9	NA	TRBJ2-3	CASSFSGNSDTQYF
TRBV5-1	NA	TRBJ1-2	CASSLTGDYGYTF
TRBV6-4	NA	TRBJ2-2	CASSESDGNTGELFF
TRBV11-2	NA	TRBJ2-2	CASSLRLAGALLDGELFF
TRBV2	NA	TRBJ2-5	CASSDRLGLVTETQYF
TRBV10-3	NA	TRBJ1-2	CAISGQGGRDGYTF
TRBV6-1	NA	TRBJ2-3	CASSDSGRAWRPDTQYF
TRBV5-4	NA	TRBJ2-7	CASSFGLAGIYEQYF
TRBV30	NA	TRBJ2-1	CAWSDGTGYNEQFF
TRBV7-9	NA	TRBJ2-3	CASSHEALSTDTQYF
TRBV4-1	NA	TRBJ1-5	CASSRGQGVMEPQHF
TRBV27	few	TRBJ2-7	CASSLSREASYEQYF
TRBV9	NA	TRBJ2-2	CASSPRTDPTGELFF
TRBV7-3	NA	TRBJ2-3	CASSLGGRTTDTQYF
TRBV5-1	once	TRBJ1-6	CASSEWTGGSSPLHF
TRBV6-5	few	TRBJ1-5	CASSIDPGQPQHF
TRBV7-3	NA	TRBJ2-1	CASSYKAGASYNEQFF
TRBV10-3	NA	TRBJ2-5	CAISESRLAGVYQETQYF
TRBV7-2	once	TRBJ1-1	CASSLWGQEAFF
TRBV5-4	NA	TRBJ1-2	CASRPTVNYGYTF
TRBV4-1	NA	TRBJ1-2	CASRETSPYYGYTF
TRBV7-8	NA	TRBJ2-7	CASSPSARGSEQYF
TRBV7-9	NA	TRBJ2-7	CASSLAQTGGLGYEQYF
TRBV15	once	TRBJ2-7	CATSGTGGYEQYF
TRBV6-6	NA	TRBJ1-1	CASSDRYTEAFF
TRBV28	NA	TRBJ1-5	CASSSQGFGNQPQHF
TRBV15	NA	TRBJ2-7	CATSRRQPISSYEQYF
TRBV6-5	NA	NA	CASGTSQSYYEQYF
TRBV4-2	NA	TRBJ2-1	CASSQYTGGNEQFF
TRBV28	NA	TRBJ1-4	CASSLGTEPLGLFF
TRBV7-9	few	TRBJ1-1	CASSLTQGVPEAFF
TRBV5-8	NA	TRBJ2-5	CASSLAPRETQYF
TRBV9	few	TRBJ1-1	CASSPRRVATEAFF
TRBV27	NA	TRBJ1-3	CASSRTGLGNTIYF
TRBV9	NA	TRBJ1-2	CASSPYSGQANYGYTF
TRBV19	NA	TRBJ2-7	CASSIIGGSYEQYF
TRBV5-1	NA	TRBJ2-5	CASSFRDGGLETQYF
TRBV18	NA	TRBJ1-1	CASSPPRTGHTEAFF
TRBV9	NA	TRBJ2-1	CASSVARGSSYNEQFF
TRBV7-6	few	TRBJ2-7	CASSARTGTGGDEQYF
TRBV6-5	once	TRBJ1-5	CASRTGYSNQPQHF
TRBV11-2	few	TRBJ1-1	CAAATGGTEAFF
TRBV10-3	few	TRBJ2-3	CAISPTLAGGSTDTQYF
TRBV7-2	NA	NA	CASSPSRSSYEQYF
TRBV5-8	NA	TRBJ1-2	CASSLMAVNYGYTF
TRBV5-1	once	TRBJ2-7	CASSLVYRRGDEQYF
TRBV5-1	few	TRBJ2-3	CASSEVPGLVDTQYF
TRBV11-2	NA	TRBJ2-2	CASSLLAGGNTGELFF
TRBV27	few	TRBJ1-1	CASSSRQKAFF
TRBV5-4	NA	TRBJ2-5	CASSLKGGLQETQYF
TRBV7-8	once	TRBJ2-2	CASSLVSNTGELFF
TRBV21-1	few	TRBJ1-5	CASSKSGNGVNQPQHF
TRBV7-2	NA	TRBJ2-1	CASSLARNEQFF
TRBV28	NA	TRBJ2-3	CASSLLGGFGTDTQYF
TRBV6-5	once	NA	CASSYGQGSEQYF